This T cell receptor beta chain is drawn from a study of Graves' ophthalmopathy and Graves' hyperthyroidism. Study in general: The authors collected peripheral blood at initial diagnosis, before any treatment.

The CDR3 runs to 12 residues. Germline V lookup: CDR1 MGHDK, CDR2 SYGVNS. The V end lost 6 bases, the J end lost 6 bases, and 8 bases lay between the germline ends. This clonotype was seen only a few times. The TCR beta CDR3 regions underwent amplification from RNA transcripts. RT-PCR with HTBI primers came first, then second-round multiplex PCR. TCRdb re-analysed the multiplex PCR reads in MiXCR, keeping a single row per CDR3 protein. This sample has around 670,000 distinct CDR3 sequences, with roughly 41% found just once. Sequenced sample: peripheral blood. The gene calls are TRBV25-1 and TRBJ2-2, with no clear D. This TCR came from an adult man with Graves' ophthalmopathy. In nucleotides, the CDR3 is TGTGCCAGCAGCTATCGGTCCGGGGAGCTGTTTTTT. Translating it yields CASSYRSGELFF.